This is a list of T cell receptor beta chains from one sample in a study of shared clonotypes between healthy human individuals. Assay used: immunoSEQ multiplex PCR; TCRdb lists only in-frame clones, some missing. The sample records millions of clones, around nine tenths being singletons. The specimen sequenced was naive CD4+ T cells sorted from blood. The source of these receptors is a young man in good health. CDR3s include the opening cysteine and the closing phenylalanine or tryptophan.

v_call,cdr3_aa
TRBV5-6,CASSRGTDNTGELFF
TRBV7-3,CASSLTGAGTEAFF
TRBV2,CASSRNGGETQYF
TRBV6-5,CASRGQPPIPFF
TRBV5-1,CASRVQPPDTQYF
TRBV30,CAWRQGANEKLFF
TRBV5-1,CASTEPPRETQYF
TRBV4-3,CASSQDRGQFYGYTF
TRBV5-1,CASSSGLAGGEQYF
TRBV10-1,CASSEGGPGELFF
TRBV5-8,CASSLVREKQFF
TRBV11-3,CASSLGREADTQYF
TRBV6-5,CASSYSGITDTQYF
TRBV28,CASLTGTDNIREQYF
TRBV2,CASSEMGPIGGGNTIYF
TRBV10-1,CASSESSGTSQNEQFF
TRBV6-1,CASGGHIQETQYF
TRBV10-1,CASPPVRGPGSEEQYF
TRBV9,CASSVRLAGTYGGELFF
TRBV4-1,CASRSTGGATNEKLFF
TRBV5-5,CASSPGTIGPEAFF
TRBV2,CASSVGHQPQHF
TRBV11-2,CASSISRDRRYEQYF
TRBV5-1,CASSLSGTDRETQYF
TRBV7-3,CASSPRRGGLNEQFF
TRBV18,CASSRAGEGQPQHF
TRBV18,CASSRLETQYF
TRBV2,CASSAPALAGGNEQYF
TRBV5-1,CASSSPVQGKEAFF
TRBV4-1,CASSHLAVGGTDTQYF
TRBV7-6,CASSLGQSSPLHF
TRBV4-2,CASRTTSSGGYEQYF
TRBV6-4,CASSRVPNTEAFF
TRBV21-1,CASSKKRGRGGNYGYTF
TRBV27,CASSLKPTSGYEQYF
TRBV5-1,CASSLGRTPGETQYF
TRBV7-6,CASSPDPGGETQYF
TRBV6-1,CASKLDQETQYF
TRBV14,CASSQDGGGYGYTF
TRBV4-1,CASSPRGGGLVDTQYF
TRBV2,CASSRGGVSSPLHF
TRBV28,CASSFGGPMNTEAFF
TRBV7-2,CASSLGGISNQPQHF
TRBV7-8,CASSLAAQGVYEQYF
TRBV5-1,CASNKDTNTDTQYF
TRBV6-1,CASRGENPTEAFF
TRBV11-2,CASSLDMYTEAFF
TRBV27,CASSSLGPYSNQPQHF